A selection of T cell receptor beta chains follows, all from one sample in a study of T cell repertoires in cytomegalovirus infection. One entry per CDR3 protein, called by TCRdb with MiXCR from the reads. The sample yields fewer than 1,000,000 distinct CDR3 sequences, around 30% seen once. The antigens of these receptors remain unknown. This material consisted of cultured CD8+ T cells from PBMCs, taken from culture after CMV antigen stimulation. These receptors were taken from a human donor in good health (CMV status not recorded). Some clones in this sample may be carry-over from other donors' samples. Each CDR3 is given with its conserved first and last residue. The D gene is left open where the match is weak. Rows may omit the clone size; those that give it use once, few, many or a size class.

v_call,clone_size,j_call,d_call,cdr3_nt,cdr3_aa
TRBV27,NA,TRBJ1-1,NA,TGTGCCAGCAGTTCCTCCCCTTTCTCGGCTTCCTCAGAGCTGGAAGCTTTCTTT,CASSSSPFSASSELEAFF
TRBV7-9,many,TRBJ2-3,NA,TGTGCCAGCAGCCCATGGACACCCAGCACAGATACGCAGTATTTT,CASSPWTPSTDTQYF
TRBV7-9,NA,TRBJ2-5,NA,TGTGCCAGCAGCTTGGGATCGGATACGATCCAAGAGACCCAGTACTTC,CASSLGSDTIQETQYF
TRBV3-1,few,TRBJ1-2,NA,TGTGCCAGCACCAACAACAGGGAGAACTATGGCTACACCTTC,CASTNNRENYGYTF
TRBV4-1,NA,TRBJ2-1,NA,TGCGCCAGCAGCCAGAATCCCCTTGACACTTTCTCGTACAATGAGCAGTTCTTC,CASSQNPLDTFSYNEQFF
TRBV6-1,few,TRBJ2-7,TRBD1,TGTGCCAGCAGTGAAGGCGACAGGGGCAGCGAGCAGTACTTC,CASSEGDRGSEQYF
TRBV6-1,few,TRBJ2-7,TRBD1,TGTGCCAGCAGTGACGGGACAGGGATGTCCCTAGTCCACTACGAGCAGTACTTC,CASSDGTGMSLVHYEQYF
TRBV15,NA,TRBJ1-1,NA,TGTGCCACCAGGGAACCTGGGAACACTGAAGCTTTCTTT,CATREPGNTEAFF
TRBV14,few,TRBJ1-2,NA,TGTGCCAGCAGCCAAGGGAGGTCAGACTATGGCTACACCTTC,CASSQGRSDYGYTF
TRBV15,NA,TRBJ2-3,TRBD1,TGTGCCACCAGCAGACCTACCAGGGGGCTTGGGAGTCTAGATACGCAGTATTTT,CATSRPTRGLGSLDTQYF
TRBV13,few,TRBJ2-2,NA,TGTGCCAGCAGCCCTACGGACAGCCCGAACACCGGGGAGCTGTTTTTT,CASSPTDSPNTGELFF
TRBV7-8,few,TRBJ2-7,NA,TGTGCCAGCAGCTTAGGACAGCCTACCGGGGAGCAGTACTTC,CASSLGQPTGEQYF
TRBV4-1,few,TRBJ2-7,NA,TGCGCCAGCAGCCAAGAACCGGGAAATCGGAACGAGCAGTACTTC,CASSQEPGNRNEQYF
TRBV13,NA,TRBJ1-2,NA,TGTGCCAGCAGCTTAAACCCGACAGTAGCGGATGGCTACACCTTC,CASSLNPTVADGYTF
TRBV24-1,NA,TRBJ2-4,TRBD1,TGTGCCACCAGAGTGAAGGGGGACAGCAAGTACTTC,CATRVKGDSKYF
TRBV6-1,few,TRBJ1-2,NA,TGTGCCAGCAACCCGGGGGGCAACTATGGCTACACCTTC,CASNPGGNYGYTF
TRBV15,many,TRBJ2-2,NA,TGTGCCACCAGCGGGACCGGGCCCTTCACCGGGGAGCTGTTTTTT,CATSGTGPFTGELFF
TRBV27,few,TRBJ2-5,TRBD2,TGTGCCAGCAGTAGTCTAGCGGGGGGTTACCAAGAGACCCAGTACTTC,CASSSLAGGYQETQYF
TRBV2,NA,TRBJ2-3,NA,TGTGCCCCCCTCGGCGGGGCGAATACGCAGTATTTT,CAPLGGANTQYF
TRBV27,few,TRBJ2-1,TRBD1,TGTGCCAGCAGTTTATCAGGGACAGGGGGCAGGGGACTGTTCTTC,CASSLSGTGGRGLFF
TRBV11-3,few,TRBJ2-1,NA,TGTGCCAGCAGCTTAGATGTGGGGAACAATGAGCAGTTCTTC,CASSLDVGNNEQFF
TRBV15,NA,TRBJ1-6,TRBD1,TGTGCCACCAGCAGAGGCAGGGGGTTCTCACCCCTCCACTTT,CATSRGRGFSPLHF
TRBV27,NA,TRBJ2-7,TRBD2,TGTGCCACCGGGAGGGACTACGAGCAGTACTTC,CATGRDYEQYF
TRBV12-3/TRBV12-4,few,TRBJ1-5,NA,TGTGCCAGCGCCCCCAGCCATAATCAGCCCCAGCATTTT,CASAPSHNQPQHF
TRBV7-6,NA,TRBJ1-1,NA,TGTGCCAGCAGCTTAGCGGGGGCAGGGTCCGAAGCTTTCTTT,CASSLAGAGSEAFF
TRBV6-4,NA,TRBJ2-1,NA,TGTGCCAGCAGGTGGGGGGATAAGCAGTTCTTC,CASRWGDKQFF
TRBV9,NA,TRBJ2-1,NA,TGTGCCAGCAGCGTAGAAGGACCTGAGCAGTTCTTC,CASSVEGPEQFF
TRBV20-1,once,TRBJ2-1,NA,TGCAGTGCAGTGGACGGGGGCAGCTCCTACAATAAGCAGTTCTTC,CSAVDGGSSYNKQFF
TRBV6-8,NA,TRBJ2-4,NA,TGTGCCAGCAGTTACGGGGGATGGGCCAAAAACATTCAGTACTTC,CASSYGGWAKNIQYF
TRBV29-1,NA,TRBJ2-7,NA,TGCAGCTTCGGAAGCTCCTACGAGCAGTACTTC,CSFGSSYEQYF
TRBV7-2,NA,TRBJ1-5,NA,TGTGTCAGCAGCTTAGGGGGGACTGATCAGCCCCAGCATTTT,CVSSLGGTDQPQHF
TRBV5-1,NA,TRBJ1-5,NA,TGCGCCAGCAGCTTGAATCCAGGGGATGCGAGCAATCAGCCCCAGCATTTT,CASSLNPGDASNQPQHF
TRBV6-5,few,TRBJ1-2,TRBD1,TGTGCCAGCAGTTTCGCGAGACAGGGGGCTCTGGATGGCTACACCTTC,CASSFARQGALDGYTF
TRBV7-7,few,TRBJ2-1,TRBD1,TGTGCTAGCAGCTTAGGCGGCCCAGGGGGCAATGAGCAGTTCTTC,CASSLGGPGGNEQFF
TRBV7-9,NA,TRBJ1-5,TRBD1,TGTGCCAGCAGCTTAGGAGGGGGCGTTAGGCCCCAGCATTTT,CASSLGGGVRPQHF
TRBV13,NA,TRBJ2-3,TRBD2,TGTGCCAGCAGCCACGCGGGACTAGCGGGGGCCCTCGGAGATACGCAGTATTTT,CASSHAGLAGALGDTQYF
TRBV11-3,NA,TRBJ2-1,NA,TGTGCCAGCAGCGCAACGACTGCGGATGAGCAGTTCTTC,CASSATTADEQFF
TRBV10-2,few,TRBJ1-1,NA,TGCGCCAGCAGTGATGTACCGTACATGAACACTGAAGCTTTCTTT,CASSDVPYMNTEAFF
TRBV7-4,NA,TRBJ1-2,NA,TGTGCCAGCAGCCAACTCCGGGACGCTGAGCCCTATGGCTACACCTTC,CASSQLRDAEPYGYTF
TRBV27,few,TRBJ2-3,TRBD2,TGTGCCAGCTCCCGCGGAGCGGGGGGCACAGATACGCAGTATTTT,CASSRGAGGTDTQYF